Listed below are T cell receptor beta chains from one sample, sequenced in a study of EBV T-cell therapy then PD-1 blockade in nasopharyngeal carcinoma. Assay used: immunoSEQ multiplex PCR; TCRdb lists only in-frame clones, some missing. In the table there are 20,000 to 25,000 clones, under 90% of which are singletons. Antigens of these TCRs are unknown. This specimen was CD8+ T cells from blood, taken at day -245 from a patient whose treatment included autologous EBV-specific T cells and nivolumab. The receptor set was obtained from a middle-aged man with nasopharyngeal carcinoma. Both conserved end residues are part of each CDR3. A D gene is named only where the DNA matches it firmly. Clone size is given for some rows only: seen once, a few or many times, or a class if the clone is expanded.

D gene: -
V gene: TRBV25-1
J gene: TRBJ1-2
clone size: -
CDR3 protein: CASREGLYGYTF
CDR3 DNA: TGTGCCAGCAGAGAGGGGCTCTATGGCTACACCTTC

D gene: TRBD1
V gene: TRBV4-3
J gene: TRBJ2-7
clone size: -
CDR3 protein: CASSQEWTGRHEQYF
CDR3 DNA: TGCGCCAGCAGCCAAGAGTGGACAGGGAGACACGAGCAGTACTTC

D gene: TRBD1
V gene: TRBV6-1
J gene: TRBJ1-4
clone size: -
CDR3 protein: CASSDGTAPEKLFF
CDR3 DNA: TGTGCCAGCAGTGATGGGACAGCTCCCGAAAAACTGTTTTTT

D gene: -
V gene: TRBV4-3
J gene: TRBJ1-5
clone size: few
CDR3 protein: CASSQIGVGPQHF
CDR3 DNA: TGCGCCAGCAGCCAAATAGGGGTGGGACCCCAGCATTTT

D gene: -
V gene: TRBV1
J gene: TRBJ1-5
clone size: -
CDR3 protein: CTSSQGQDLYSNQPQHF
CDR3 DNA: TGCACCAGCAGCCAAGGGCAGGACCTTTATAGCAATCAGCCCCAGCATTTT

D gene: TRBD2
V gene: TRBV10-1
J gene: TRBJ2-2
clone size: -
CDR3 protein: CASKRDYNTGELFF
CDR3 DNA: TGCGCCAGCAAGAGGGACTATAACACCGGGGAGCTGTTTTTT

D gene: -
V gene: TRBV6-2/TRBV6-3
J gene: TRBJ2-7
clone size: -
CDR3 protein: CASSYSVGPSYEQYF
CDR3 DNA: TGTGCCAGCAGTTATTCGGTCGGGCCGAGCTACGAGCAGTACTTC

D gene: -
V gene: TRBV5-4
J gene: TRBJ1-1
clone size: -
CDR3 protein: CASSLAGRQRNTEAFF
CDR3 DNA: TGTGCCAGCAGCTTGGCCGGACGTCAGCGAAACACTGAAGCTTTCTTT

D gene: TRBD1
V gene: TRBV29-1
J gene: TRBJ2-7
clone size: -
CDR3 protein: CSVGQGVYEQYF
CDR3 DNA: TGCAGCGTTGGACAGGGGGTCTACGAGCAGTACTTC

D gene: TRBD2
V gene: TRBV2
J gene: TRBJ2-7
clone size: -
CDR3 protein: CASSRLAVPYEQYF
CDR3 DNA: TGTGCCAGCAGCCGACTAGCGGTCCCCTACGAGCAGTACTTC

D gene: TRBD1
V gene: TRBV5-1
J gene: TRBJ2-3
clone size: -
CDR3 protein: CATNRGREGTDTQYF
CDR3 DNA: TGCGCCACTAACAGGGGGCGCGAGGGGACAGATACGCAGTATTTT

D gene: -
V gene: TRBV6-5
J gene: TRBJ2-5
clone size: -
CDR3 protein: CASSSIQALGRTQYF
CDR3 DNA: TGTGCCAGCAGTTCCATTCAAGCTTTAGGACGGACCCAGTACTTC

D gene: -
V gene: TRBV6-5
J gene: TRBJ1-5
clone size: -
CDR3 protein: CASSYSAGSNQPQHF
CDR3 DNA: TGTGCCAGCAGTTACTCGGCAGGGAGCAATCAGCCCCAGCATTTT

D gene: -
V gene: TRBV18
J gene: TRBJ1-1
clone size: -
CDR3 protein: CASSVSGEAFF
CDR3 DNA: TGTGCCAGCTCCGTATCAGGTGAAGCTTTCTTT

D gene: TRBD1
V gene: TRBV6-4
J gene: TRBJ2-4
clone size: -
CDR3 protein: CASSEQGAGIQYF
CDR3 DNA: TGTGCCAGCAGTGAACAGGGGGCTGGAATTCAGTACTTC

D gene: -
V gene: TRBV27
J gene: TRBJ1-2
clone size: -
CDR3 protein: CASSLYRADYGYTF
CDR3 DNA: TGTGCCAGCAGTTTATACAGGGCTGACTATGGCTACACCTTC

D gene: -
V gene: TRBV6-5
J gene: TRBJ1-2
clone size: -
CDR3 protein: CASCREPSGNGYTF
CDR3 DNA: TGTGCCAGCTGTCGGGAGCCCAGCGGAAATGGCTACACCTTC

D gene: TRBD1
V gene: TRBV7-6
J gene: TRBJ1-1
clone size: -
CDR3 protein: CASSWGQGGTEAFF
CDR3 DNA: TGTGCCAGCAGCTGGGGACAGGGGGGGACTGAAGCTTTCTTT

D gene: TRBD1
V gene: TRBV27
J gene: TRBJ1-4
clone size: -
CDR3 protein: CASSLGQGKKLFF
CDR3 DNA: TGTGCCAGCAGTTTAGGACAGGGCAAAAAACTGTTTTTT

D gene: -
V gene: TRBV29-1
J gene: TRBJ1-1
clone size: -
CDR3 protein: CSVPQPTEAFF
CDR3 DNA: TGCAGCGTCCCCCAACCCACCGAAGCTTTCTTT

D gene: -
V gene: TRBV6-1
J gene: TRBJ2-2
clone size: -
CDR3 protein: CASTKKTGYTGELFF
CDR3 DNA: TGTGCCAGCACCAAGAAAACAGGGTACACCGGGGAGCTGTTTTTT

D gene: TRBD1
V gene: TRBV5-1
J gene: TRBJ1-1
clone size: once
CDR3 protein: CASSLAEDRGPNTEAFF
CDR3 DNA: TGCGCCAGCAGCTTGGCCGAGGACAGGGGACCCAACACTGAAGCTTTCTTT

D gene: TRBD1
V gene: TRBV5-6
J gene: TRBJ1-5
clone size: once
CDR3 protein: CASSQGQGGQPQHF
CDR3 DNA: TGTGCCAGCAGCCAGGGACAGGGAGGGCAGCCCCAGCATTTT

D gene: -
V gene: TRBV27
J gene: TRBJ2-2
clone size: -
CDR3 protein: CASSLGGGRIGELFF
CDR3 DNA: TGTGCCAGCAGTTTAGGGGGGGGGCGCATCGGGGAGCTGTTTTTT